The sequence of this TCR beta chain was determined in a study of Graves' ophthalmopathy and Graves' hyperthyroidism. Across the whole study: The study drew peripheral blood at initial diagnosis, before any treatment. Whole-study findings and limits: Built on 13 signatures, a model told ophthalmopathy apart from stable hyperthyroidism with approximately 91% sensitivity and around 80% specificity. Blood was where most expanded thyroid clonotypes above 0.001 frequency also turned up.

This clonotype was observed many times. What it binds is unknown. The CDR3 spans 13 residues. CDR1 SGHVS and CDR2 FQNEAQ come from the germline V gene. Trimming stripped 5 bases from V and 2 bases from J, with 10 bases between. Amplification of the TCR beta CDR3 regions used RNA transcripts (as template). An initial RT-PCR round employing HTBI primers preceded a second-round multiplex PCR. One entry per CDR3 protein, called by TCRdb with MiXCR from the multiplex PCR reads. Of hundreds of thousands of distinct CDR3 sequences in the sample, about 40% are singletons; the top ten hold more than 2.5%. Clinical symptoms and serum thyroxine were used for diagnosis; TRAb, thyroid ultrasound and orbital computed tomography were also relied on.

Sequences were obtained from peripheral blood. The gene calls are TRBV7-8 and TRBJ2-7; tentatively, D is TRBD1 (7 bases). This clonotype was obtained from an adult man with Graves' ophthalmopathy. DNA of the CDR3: TGTGCCAGCAGCCGCGGGACAGCCTACGAGCAGTACTTC. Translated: CASSRGTAYEQYF.